Reported below is one T cell receptor (beta chain). Its antigen is still unknown. Per-base qualities were not stored, and no clone one base away is much larger. The data derive from a study of blood T cells in healthy people across ages (dated by TCRdb to about 2015). About the study as a whole: In model experiments, template switching captured roughly one uniquely barcoded TCR beta cDNA molecule for every two T cells. Using deep sequencing normalized with unique cDNA molecular identifiers, the study measured how TCR beta repertoire diversity changes with age. The donors were split into four age groups: young (average about 15 years), middle-aged (nearly 40), aged (approximately 60) and long-lived (under 85). For two donors (one aged 18 to 30 and one aged 80 or older), the study analyzed two additional independent replicas of 1 million unique cDNA reads from the same blood draw. Donors of different ages were randomly distributed across sequencing lanes to avoid experimental bias. Overall results and qualifications from the work: Because profiling used bulk unsorted PBMCs, naive and antigen-experienced compartments could not be compared conclusively. Estimates of total diversity based on one million sequenced T cells were considered lower bounds and underestimates. Compared with the aged group, more naive CD4+ T cells, fewer expanded clones and increased TCR diversity were shown by the long-lived group, suggesting age selection. As age increased, observed TCR beta diversity per million T cells dropped in a roughly linear way, and a significant reduction was already evident by age about 40. There was a strong correlation between observed TCR beta diversity and the percentage of naive T cells measured by flow cytometry. Donor CMV infection status was unknown, potentially confounding age-related changes in expanded clonotypes.

The roughly 37 donors, aged 6 to 90 years, were systemically healthy Caucasian individuals from Russia. Each donor gave about 9.7 milliliters of peripheral blood, drawn into EDTA-treated Vacutainer tubes. Ficoll-Paque density-gradient centrifugation was used to isolate PBMCs, with at least 6.5 million per sample. Total RNA, at least 6 micrograms per sample, was extracted from PBMCs with Trizol reagent. For every donor, flow cytometry on a PBMC aliquot measured the percentage of naive CD45RAhigh/CD27high T cells. Libraries were made using 5' RACE. TCRdb lists the instrument as Illumina HiSeq 2500. A second about 7 to 12 cycle PCR used a sample-barcoded 5' primer and a J-beta primer mix. A unique molecular identifier was introduced onto each TCR beta cDNA molecule by a template-switch 5' adaptor carrying 12 random nucleotides. Each sample yielded at least 2.5 million CDR3-containing paired-end reads. The Mint cDNA synthesis kit, primed by a TRBC-specific oligonucleotide, was used to synthesize first-strand cDNA from all RNA. After uracil-DNA glycosylase treatment, a first 18-cycle PCR used universal primers M1SS and BC2_uni_R on all cDNA. Concerning the study's data processing: Normalization of each sample was performed by random selection of 1 million high-quality reads, each carrying a distinct molecular identifier. Reads sharing molecular identifiers were discarded rather than binned into consensus sequences. MiTCR, set to a Q25 quality threshold and the strictest error-elimination algorithm, was used for CDR3 identification, clonotype clustering and error correction. Lower-bound total TCR beta diversity was estimated with a nonparametric unseen species model using Euler transformation. The public reads were reanalyzed by TCRdb: fastp trimming at Q25, MiXCR alignment, in-frame beta chains only. Each CDR3 protein appears once, grouped with its most common genes and DNA. These V and J calls derive from TCRdb rather than the authors' analysis. The sample table lists hundreds of thousands of distinct CDR3 sequences, roughly two fifths of them with a count of one. The ten biggest clones cover 30% of the sample.

The CDR3 runs 17 amino acids, cysteine and phenylalanine included. This entry keeps only the CDR3 DNA: 51 bases, framed from base 1. CDR1 and CDR2 are read off the germline V gene (reference sequence) as LNHDA and SQIVND. V is cut by 3 bases and J by 0 bases, and the space between the germline ends is 15 bases. In this chain, TRBV19 is recombined with TRBJ2-1; the D gene cannot be resolved reliably. Sequencing was performed on blood. The TCR comes from a man at least 80 years old in good health. In nucleotide form, the sequence is TGTGCCAGTAGTATCGACGACCGCCCGAGCTCCTACAATGAGCAGTTCTTC. This translates into CASSIDDRPSSYNEQFF.